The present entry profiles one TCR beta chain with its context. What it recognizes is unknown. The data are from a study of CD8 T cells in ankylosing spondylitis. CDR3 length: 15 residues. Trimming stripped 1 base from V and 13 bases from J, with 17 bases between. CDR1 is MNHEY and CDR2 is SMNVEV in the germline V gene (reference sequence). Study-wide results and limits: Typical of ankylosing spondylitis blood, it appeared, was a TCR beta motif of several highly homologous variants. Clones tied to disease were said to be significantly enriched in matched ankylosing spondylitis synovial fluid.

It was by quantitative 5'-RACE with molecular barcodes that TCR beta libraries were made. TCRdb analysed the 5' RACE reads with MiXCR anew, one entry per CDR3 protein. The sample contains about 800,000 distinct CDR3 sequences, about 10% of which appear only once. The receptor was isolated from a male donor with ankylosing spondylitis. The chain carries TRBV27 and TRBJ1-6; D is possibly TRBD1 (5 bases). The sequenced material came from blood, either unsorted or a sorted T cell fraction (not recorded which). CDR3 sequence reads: CASSLWGRELSPLHF. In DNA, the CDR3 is TGTGCCAGCAGTTTATGGGGCAGAGAGCTTTCGCCCCTCCACTTT.